Below, 18 T cell receptor beta chains from the same sample are listed, as sequenced in a study of T cell responses to AZD1222 COVID-19 vaccine. The repertoire was sequenced with immunoSEQ multiplex PCR; TCRdb's copy has only in-frame clones and lacks some. Of about 140,000 clones in the sample, roughly 92% were seen once. This specimen was peripheral blood, taken on day 0 of AZD1222 vaccination. The receptor set was obtained from an adult in good health.

The chain employs TRBV6-6 and TRBJ2-7, with 8 bases aligning to TRBD1. Germline V gives CDR1 MNHNY, CDR2 SVGAGI (reference sequence). There are 15 residues in the CDR3. V gave up 6 bases and J gave up 4 bases; unmatched junction bases: 11. The CDR3 nucleotides are TGTGCCAGCAGCAACCCCCAGGGGGCGAGGTACGAGCAGTACTTC. This encodes CASSNPQGARYEQYF.

This chain connects TRBV6-5 to TRBJ2-5; 8 positions match TRBD2. This CDR3 has 14 amino acids. Germline V gene data show CDR1 as MNHEY and CDR2 as SVGAGI. V trimming: 7 bases; J trimming: 5 bases; junction bases outside the gene matches: 9. CDR3: CASNLWGGGETQYF. CDR3 in DNA: TGTGCCAGCAATCTATGGGGCGGGGGGGAGACCCAGTACTTC.

The genes are TRBV27 and TRBJ1-1; D unclear. Germline assignment: CDR1 MNHEY and CDR2 SMNVEV (reference sequence). This CDR3 contains 14 residues. V was pared by 4 bases and J by 3 bases, with 12 bases between. The CDR3, as DNA: TGTGCCAGCAGTTGGCGATTTCCCCACACTGAAGCTTTCTTT. It is translated as CASSWRFPHTEAFF.

The V and J genes are TRBV11-2 and TRBJ1-4; 7 bases line up with TRBD1. In germline, CDR1 is SGHAT, CDR2 FQNNGV. J was trimmed by 10 bases and V by 1 base; bases with no gene match: 6. The CDR3 extends over 14 amino acids. The CDR3 here is CASSLVGQGGKLFF. The CDR3 nucleotides are TGTGCCAGCAGCTTAGTTGGCCAGGGGGGAAAACTGTTTTTT.

The rearrangement uses TRBV4-1 and TRBJ1-4; a weak D match, TRBD1 (5 bases). The germline gives CDR1 MGHRA, CDR2 YSYEKL. V lost 3 bases and J lost 2, with 13 bases in between. The CDR3 totals 16 residues. The CDR3 DNA reads TGCGCCAGCAGCCAGGACAAGGGTTGGACTAATGAAAAACTGTTTTTT. Translated, it gives CASSQDKGWTNEKLFF.

This chain joins TRBV21-1 and TRBJ2-7; the table calls TRBD2, which could not be checked here. TRBV21-1 is termed a pseudogene. This CDR3 is 14 amino acids long. DNA for the CDR3: TGTGCCAGCAGCAAAGCTGGGGAGGCCTACGAGCAGTACTTC. The encoded protein is CASSKAGEAYEQYF.

The rearrangement links TRBV14 to TRBJ2-2; 7 bases are a match to TRBD2. This CDR3 comprises 14 residues. V lost 3 bases and J lost 7; bases outside the gene matches: 5. CDR1 and CDR2 (germline): SGHDN, FVKESK. CDR3 DNA: TGTGCCAGCAGCCAGCAACTAGCGCGCGGGGAGCTGTTTTTT. Amino acid sequence: CASSQQLARGELFF.

The chain uses TRBV27 and TRBJ1-6, with D unclear. Trimming removed 8 bases at V and 3 bases at J, with 14 bases between. The germline V gene has CDR1 MNHEY and CDR2 SMNVEV (reference sequence). This CDR3 is built from 15 residues. The CDR3 nucleotides are TGTGCCAGCGGGGATATCGACCACTATAATTCACCCCTCCACTTT. Translation: CASGDIDHYNSPLHF.

V gene TRBV2 combines with J gene TRBJ1-2; D remains unclear. Trimming removed 7 bases at V and 5 bases at J, with 11 bases between. Germline CDR1 and CDR2: SNHLY and FYNNEI. The CDR3 runs 12 residues. In nucleotides, the CDR3 is TGTGCCAGCACCGCGGTGGTTTATGGCTACACCTTC. Protein product: CASTAVVYGYTF.

The rearrangement joins TRBV4-2 to TRBJ1-6; a possible D gene is TRBD1 (5 bases). This CDR3 contains 19 residues. CDR1 is LGHNA, CDR2 YNFKEQ, per germline. Trimming removed 4 bases from V and 2 bases from J, with 21 bases in between. CDR3 loop: CASSPKVGVGSTYNSPLHF. In nucleotides, the CDR3 is TGTGCCAGCAGCCCAAAAGTGGGGGTTGGGTCAACCTATAATTCACCCCTCCACTTT.

The table lists this clone with a count of one. J is TRBJ2-7 and V is TRBV10-3; D perhaps matches TRBD2 (5 bases). The CDR3 is 13 amino acids. V gave up 4 bases and J gave up 3 bases, with 10 bases separating them. In germline, CDR1 is ENHRY, CDR2 SYGVKD. The chain's CDR3 is CAISVREGYEQYF. The CDR3 DNA is TGTGCCATCAGTGTGAGAGAGGGCTACGAGCAGTACTTC.

The V call is TRBV11-3, the J call TRBJ2-1; weak D call: TRBD1 (5 bases). The CDR3 totals 15 residues. Germline V gives CDR1 SGHNT, CDR2 YENEEA. The V end lost 0 bases, the J end lost 9 bases, and 15 bases lay between the germline ends. CDR3 nucleotides: TGTGCCAGCAGCTTAGATGGGCAGGGTATAGGTGAGCAGTTCTTC. The encoded protein is CASSLDGQGIGEQFF.

This clone came up once. V usage is TRBV6-1 and J usage is TRBJ2-1; the match to TRBD2 covers 9 bases. V lost 2 bases, J lost 4 bases, and 6 bases stayed unmatched. CDR1 and CDR2 (germline): MNHNS, SASEGT. This CDR3 comprises 16 residues. CDR3 nucleotides: TGTGCCAGCAGTGAATTCGGCGGGAGGGGGTACAATGAGCAGTTCTTC. Amino acids: CASSEFGGRGYNEQFF.

The J gene is TRBJ2-3, the V gene TRBV5-8; no clear D. V dropped 0 bases and J dropped 5 bases, with 1 base sitting between them. The CDR3 contains 11 residues. Germline CDR1 and CDR2: SGHTS and YDEGEE. The CDR3 loop is CASSLEDTQYF. CDR3 in DNA: TGTGCCAGCAGCTTGGAAGATACGCAGTATTTT.

The chain employs TRBV5-1 and TRBJ1-2, with D unresolved. This CDR3 contains 17 residues. V lost 4 bases and J lost 5, with 24 bases in between. The germline gives CDR1 SGHRS, CDR2 YFSETQ. The CDR3 loop is CASSPPNSTGVGYGYTF. CDR3 coding DNA: TGCGCCAGCAGCCCTCCCAACTCTACTGGGGTAGGATATGGCTACACCTTC. The complete variable domain, with remaining parts taken from reference TRBV5-1 and TRBJ1-2, reads KAGVTQTPRYLIKTRGQQVTLSCSPISGHRSVSWYQQTPGQGLQFLFEYFSETQRNKGNFPGRFSGRQFSNSRSEMNVSTLELGDSALYLCASSPPNSTGVGYGYTFGSGTRLTVV.

The CDR3 reads CASSQVQGEKLFF. The CDR3 nucleotides are TGTGCCAGCAGCCAAGTACAGGGTGAAAAACTGTTTTTT. This sequence joins TRBV3-1 (or the pseudogene TRBV3-2) and TRBJ1-4, with D perhaps matching TRBD1 (6 bases). Per germline, CDR1 LGHDT and CDR2 YNNKEL (reference sequence). Between the trimmed V and J ends, which lost 1 base and 7 bases, there was a span of 7 bases. This CDR3 is built from 13 residues.

J is TRBJ2-5 and V is TRBV14, with D unclear. Germline CDR1 SGHDN, CDR2 FVKESK. The CDR3 is 14 amino acids. The ends were cut back, 4 bases at V and 2 bases at J, with 11 bases in the middle. This chain's CDR3 is CASSLPLGQETQYF. The CDR3 coding sequence is TGTGCCAGCAGCCTTCCTCTTGGGCAAGAGACCCAGTACTTC.

The chain combines TRBV18 with TRBJ1-6; D is perhaps TRBD1 (5 bases). The CDR3 loop spans 14 amino acids. Per the germline V gene, CDR1 is KGHSH and CDR2 is LQKENI. Trimming pared 6 bases from V and 7 bases from J, leaving 13 bases between. The chain's CDR3 is CASSGREGNSPLHF. CDR3 nucleotides: TGTGCCAGCTCGGGACGGGAGGGGAATTCACCCCTCCACTTT.